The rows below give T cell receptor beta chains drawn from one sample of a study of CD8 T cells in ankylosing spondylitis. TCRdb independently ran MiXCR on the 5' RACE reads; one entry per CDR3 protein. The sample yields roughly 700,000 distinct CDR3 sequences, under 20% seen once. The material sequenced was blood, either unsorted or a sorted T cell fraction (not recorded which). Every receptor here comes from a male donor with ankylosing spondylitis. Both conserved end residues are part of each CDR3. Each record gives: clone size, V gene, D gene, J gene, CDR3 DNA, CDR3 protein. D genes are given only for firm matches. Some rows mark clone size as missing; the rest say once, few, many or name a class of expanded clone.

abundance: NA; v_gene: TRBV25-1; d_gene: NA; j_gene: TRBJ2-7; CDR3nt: TGTGCCAGCAGTGATCCCCAGGCAGACTCCTACGAGCAGTACTTC; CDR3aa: CASSDPQADSYEQYF
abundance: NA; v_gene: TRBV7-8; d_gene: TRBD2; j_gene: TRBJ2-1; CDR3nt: TGTGCCAGCAGCTTGGACGGACTAGCGGGGGTGCTTGGTGAGCAGTTCTTC; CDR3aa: CASSLDGLAGVLGEQFF
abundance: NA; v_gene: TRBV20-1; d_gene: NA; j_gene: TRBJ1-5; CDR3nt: TGCAGTGCCACCCTCTCGTGGGTCAATCAGCCCCAGCATTTT; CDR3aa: CSATLSWVNQPQHF
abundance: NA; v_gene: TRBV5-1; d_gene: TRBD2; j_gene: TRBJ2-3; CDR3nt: TGCGCCAGCAGCCTGGGACTAGCGGGGGGGCCATTCCCTCGAGGAGGAGATACGCAGTATTTT; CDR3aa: CASSLGLAGGPFPRGGDTQYF
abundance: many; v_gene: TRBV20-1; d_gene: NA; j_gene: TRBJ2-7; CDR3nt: TGCAGTGCCTCAACTAGTACGGGCGGCGAGCAGTACTTC; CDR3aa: CSASTSTGGEQYF
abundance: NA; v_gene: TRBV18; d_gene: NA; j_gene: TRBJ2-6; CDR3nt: TGTGCCAGCTCACCAACTTCGGAAGGTGGGGCCAACGTCCTGACTTTC; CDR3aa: CASSPTSEGGANVLTF
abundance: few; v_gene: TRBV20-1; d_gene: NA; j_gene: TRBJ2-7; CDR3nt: TGCAGTGCTAGAGAAGGGTCCTCCTACGAGCAGTACTTC; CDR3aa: CSAREGSSYEQYF
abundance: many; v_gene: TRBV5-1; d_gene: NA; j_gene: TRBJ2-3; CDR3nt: TGCGCCAGCAGCTTGCTCCAGGGCACAGATACGCAGTATTTT; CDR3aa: CASSLLQGTDTQYF
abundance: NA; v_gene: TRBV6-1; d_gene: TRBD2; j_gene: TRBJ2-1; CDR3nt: TGTGCCAGCAGTGAAGAGCTAGCGGGGGACAATGAGCAGTTCTTC; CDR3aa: CASSEELAGDNEQFF
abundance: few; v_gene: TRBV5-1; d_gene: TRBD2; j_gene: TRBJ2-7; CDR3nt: TGCGCCAGCAGATATACTAGCGGGAGTAGCGAGCAGTACTTC; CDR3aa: CASRYTSGSSEQYF
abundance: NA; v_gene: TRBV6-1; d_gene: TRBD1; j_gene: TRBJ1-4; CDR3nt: TGTGCCAGCAGGCCAAACAGGGGGCGATATAATGAAAAACTGTTTTTT; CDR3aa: CASRPNRGRYNEKLFF
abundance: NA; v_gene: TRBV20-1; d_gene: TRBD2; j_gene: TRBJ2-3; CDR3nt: TGCAGTGCCAGCGGGAGCGGGGGGAACTCAGATACGCAGTATTTT; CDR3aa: CSASGSGGNSDTQYF
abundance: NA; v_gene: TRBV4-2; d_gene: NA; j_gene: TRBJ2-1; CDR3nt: TGTGCCAGCAGCCTAGGCCCAAGGAACAATGAGCAGTTCTTC; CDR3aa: CASSLGPRNNEQFF
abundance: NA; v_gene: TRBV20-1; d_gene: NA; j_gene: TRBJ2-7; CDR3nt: TGCAGTGCTAGCGGACCTACCTACGAGCAGTACTTC; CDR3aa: CSASGPTYEQYF
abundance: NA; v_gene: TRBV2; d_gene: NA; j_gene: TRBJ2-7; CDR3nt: TGTGCCAGCAGCCCCGGGACCCCGACCTACGAGCAGTACTTC; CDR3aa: CASSPGTPTYEQYF
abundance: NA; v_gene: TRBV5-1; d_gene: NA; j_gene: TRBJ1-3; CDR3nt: TGCGCCAGCAGCTTGGACTGGCCCCTCTCTGGAAACACCATATATTTT; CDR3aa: CASSLDWPLSGNTIYF
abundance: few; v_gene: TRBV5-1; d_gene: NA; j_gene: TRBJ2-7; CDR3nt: TGCGCCAGCAGCAATTGGGACGAGCAGTACTTC; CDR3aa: CASSNWDEQYF
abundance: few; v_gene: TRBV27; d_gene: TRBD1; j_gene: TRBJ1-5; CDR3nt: TGTGCCAGCAGCAAGGACAGGGAGGGTCAGCCCCAGCATTTT; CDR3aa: CASSKDREGQPQHF
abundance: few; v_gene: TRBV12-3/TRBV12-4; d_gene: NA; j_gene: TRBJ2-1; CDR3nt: TGTGCCAGCAGTTCCTGGGACTCGCCGGAGGAGATTCAGCAGTTCTTC; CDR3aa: CASSSWDSPEEIQQFF
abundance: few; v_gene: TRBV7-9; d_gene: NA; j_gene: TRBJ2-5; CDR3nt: TGTGCCAGCAGCTTAACCCTAGTCCAAGAGACCCAGTACTTC; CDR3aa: CASSLTLVQETQYF
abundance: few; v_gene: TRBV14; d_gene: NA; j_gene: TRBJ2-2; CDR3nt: TGTGCCAGCAGCCCTAAACAAGGAGTCCAAGGAGGCACCGGGGAGCTGTTTTTT; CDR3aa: CASSPKQGVQGGTGELFF
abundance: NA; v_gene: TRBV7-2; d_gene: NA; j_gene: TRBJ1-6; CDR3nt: TGTGCCAGCAGCTTAGATCTGCGGGGCGGACCCCTCCACTTT; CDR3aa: CASSLDLRGGPLHF
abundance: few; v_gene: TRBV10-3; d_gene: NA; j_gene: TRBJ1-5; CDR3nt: TGTGCCATCAGTGAGTCGATTCCCCTGACAGACAATAGCAATCAGCCCCAGCATTTT; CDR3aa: CAISESIPLTDNSNQPQHF
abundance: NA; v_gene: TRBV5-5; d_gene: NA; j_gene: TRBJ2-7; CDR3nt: TGTGCCAGCAGCGCTGAGGGGAGTTCCTACGAGCAGTACTTC; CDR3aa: CASSAEGSSYEQYF
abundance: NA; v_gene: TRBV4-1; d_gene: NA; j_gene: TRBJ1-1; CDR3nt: TGCGCCAGCAGCCAAGTCCCGATCCTGGTCACTGAAGCTTTCTTT; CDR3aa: CASSQVPILVTEAFF
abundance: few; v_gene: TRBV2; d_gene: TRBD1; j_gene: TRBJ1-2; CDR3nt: TGTGCCAGCAGTGAATTTTTGTTTCCAACTTCAGGGGGCGGCTATGGCTACACCTTC; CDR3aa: CASSEFLFPTSGGGYGYTF
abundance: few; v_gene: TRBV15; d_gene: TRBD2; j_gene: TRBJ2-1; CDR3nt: TGTGCCACCAGCCGAAGCGGGGGGTCCTACAATGAGCAGTTCTTC; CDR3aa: CATSRSGGSYNEQFF
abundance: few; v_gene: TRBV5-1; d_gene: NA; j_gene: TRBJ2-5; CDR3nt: TGCGCCAGCAGCTTGAGAACAGGAATCCAAGAGACCCAGTACTTC; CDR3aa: CASSLRTGIQETQYF
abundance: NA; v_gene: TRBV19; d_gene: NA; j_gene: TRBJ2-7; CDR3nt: TGTGCCACTAAGGGCATTATGGAACCCTACGAGCAGTACTTC; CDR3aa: CATKGIMEPYEQYF
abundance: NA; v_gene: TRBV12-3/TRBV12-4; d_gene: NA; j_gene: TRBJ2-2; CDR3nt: TGTGCCAGCAGTCCCACCCAAAGGCCCGGGGAGCTGTTTTTT; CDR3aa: CASSPTQRPGELFF
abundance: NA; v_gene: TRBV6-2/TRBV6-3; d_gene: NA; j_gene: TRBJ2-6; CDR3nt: TGTGCCAGCAGTTACGTGGGGTACTCTGGGGCCAACGTCCTGACTTTC; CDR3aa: CASSYVGYSGANVLTF
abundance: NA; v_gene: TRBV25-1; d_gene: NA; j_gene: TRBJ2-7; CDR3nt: TGTGCCAGCAGCCCCCCTGGGGGAGGCTACGAGCAGTACTTC; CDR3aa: CASSPPGGGYEQYF
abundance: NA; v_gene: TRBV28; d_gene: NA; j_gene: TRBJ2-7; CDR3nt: TGTGCCAGCAGCCAATCGACAGGACTCGAGCAGTACTTC; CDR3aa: CASSQSTGLEQYF
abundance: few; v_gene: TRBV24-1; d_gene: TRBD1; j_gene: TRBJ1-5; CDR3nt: TGTGCCACCCAGACAGGGGCGGGCAATCAGCCCCAGCATTTT; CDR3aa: CATQTGAGNQPQHF
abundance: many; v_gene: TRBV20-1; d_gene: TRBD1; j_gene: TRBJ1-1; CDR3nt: TGCAGTGCTAGAGACTATGACAGGGGAGGGTACACTGAAGCTTTCTTT; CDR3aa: CSARDYDRGGYTEAFF
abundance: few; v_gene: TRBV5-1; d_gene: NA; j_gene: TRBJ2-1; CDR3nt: TGCGCCAGCAGCTTGTCCGTATTGGGGGATGAGCAGTTCTTC; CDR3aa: CASSLSVLGDEQFF
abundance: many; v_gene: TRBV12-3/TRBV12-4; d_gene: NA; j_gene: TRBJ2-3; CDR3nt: TGTGCCAGCAGTCTTAGATCCCCGCAGTATTTT; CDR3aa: CASSLRSPQYF
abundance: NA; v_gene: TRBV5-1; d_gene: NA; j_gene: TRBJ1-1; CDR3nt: TGCGCCAGCAGCTTACGACCGCTGCAGGGTAGCACTGAAGCTTTCTTT; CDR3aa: CASSLRPLQGSTEAFF
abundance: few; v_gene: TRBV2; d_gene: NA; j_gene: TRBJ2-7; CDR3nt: TGTGCCAGCAGGTCGGACGGGGTCTACGAGCAGTACTTC; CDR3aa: CASRSDGVYEQYF
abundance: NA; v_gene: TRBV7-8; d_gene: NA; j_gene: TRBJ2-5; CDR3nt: TGTGCCAGCAGCTCCCGGAGACTCCAAGAGACCCAGTACTTC; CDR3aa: CASSSRRLQETQYF
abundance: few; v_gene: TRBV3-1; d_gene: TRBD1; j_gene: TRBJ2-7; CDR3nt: TGTGCCAGCAGCAGTCGACAGGGGCTCTCCTACGAGCAGTACTTC; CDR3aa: CASSSRQGLSYEQYF
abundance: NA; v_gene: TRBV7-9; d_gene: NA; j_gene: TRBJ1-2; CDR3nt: TGTGCCAGCAGCTTATTAGGGCCCGGGGGCTACACCTTC; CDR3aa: CASSLLGPGGYTF
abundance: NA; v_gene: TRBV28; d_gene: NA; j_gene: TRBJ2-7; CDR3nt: TGTGCCAGCAATACGGGCAGCTACGAGCAGTACTTC; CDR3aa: CASNTGSYEQYF
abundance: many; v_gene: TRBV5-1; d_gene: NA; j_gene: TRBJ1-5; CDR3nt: TGCGCCAGCAGCTTGGCCGGGTCCCGGAATCAGCCCCAGCATTTT; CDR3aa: CASSLAGSRNQPQHF
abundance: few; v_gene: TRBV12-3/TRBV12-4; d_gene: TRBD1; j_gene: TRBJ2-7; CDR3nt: TGTGCCAGCAAAAAAGGGACAGTCTACGAGCAGTACTTC; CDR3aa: CASKKGTVYEQYF
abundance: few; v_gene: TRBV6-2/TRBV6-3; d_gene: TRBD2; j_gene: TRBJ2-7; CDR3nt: TGTGCCAGCAGTTACCGGACTAGCGGGAGCTACGAGCAGTACTTC; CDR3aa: CASSYRTSGSYEQYF
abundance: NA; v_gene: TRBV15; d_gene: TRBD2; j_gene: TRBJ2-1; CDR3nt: TGTGCCACCAGCAGAGTAGCGGGAATCTTC; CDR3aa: CATSRVAGIF
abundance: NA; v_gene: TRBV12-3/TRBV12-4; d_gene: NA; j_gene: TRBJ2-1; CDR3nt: TGTGCCAGCAGTTTATTCTTAGACGGGGAGCAGTTCTTC; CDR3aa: CASSLFLDGEQFF
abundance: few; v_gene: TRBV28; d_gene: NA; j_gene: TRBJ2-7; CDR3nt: TGTGCCAGCAGTTTGGCGGGGGCTCAGAACGAGCAGTACTTC; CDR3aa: CASSLAGAQNEQYF
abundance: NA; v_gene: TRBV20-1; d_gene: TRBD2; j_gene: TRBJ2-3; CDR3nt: TGCAGTGCTAGAGACCCTGGGACTAGCGGGACAGATACGCAGTATTTT; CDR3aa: CSARDPGTSGTDTQYF
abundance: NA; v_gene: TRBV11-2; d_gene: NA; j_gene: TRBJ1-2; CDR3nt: TGTGCCAGCAGCCCACCCGGGGCAGGAGGCTATGGCTACACCTTC; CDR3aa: CASSPPGAGGYGYTF
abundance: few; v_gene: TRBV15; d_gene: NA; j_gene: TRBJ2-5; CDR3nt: TGTGCCACCAGCAGAGCGTCTGAGCAAGAGACCCAGTACTTC; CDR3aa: CATSRASEQETQYF
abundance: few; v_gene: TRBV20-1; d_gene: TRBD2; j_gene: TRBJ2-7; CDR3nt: TGCAGTGCTAGAGGACTAGCGGGGTCCACCTACGAGCAGTACTTC; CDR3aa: CSARGLAGSTYEQYF
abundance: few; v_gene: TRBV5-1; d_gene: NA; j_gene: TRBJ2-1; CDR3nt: TGCGCCAGCAGCTTGGAGGGGGGCAGGGAGAATGAGCAGTTCTTC; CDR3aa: CASSLEGGRENEQFF
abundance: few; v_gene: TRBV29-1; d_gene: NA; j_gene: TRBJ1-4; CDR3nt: TGCAGCGCCGGGACACCCGGAGAGACTGGGAGTGAAAAACTGTTTTTT; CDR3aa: CSAGTPGETGSEKLFF
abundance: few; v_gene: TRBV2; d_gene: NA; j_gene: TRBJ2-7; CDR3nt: TGTGCCAGCAGTGACGGTGCTGGGGGCGGCTACGAGCAGTACTTC; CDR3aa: CASSDGAGGGYEQYF
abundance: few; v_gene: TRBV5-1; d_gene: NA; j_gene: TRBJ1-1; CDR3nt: TGCGCCAGCAGCTTCGGGGGGAGCGGCACTGAAGCTTTCTTT; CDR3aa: CASSFGGSGTEAFF
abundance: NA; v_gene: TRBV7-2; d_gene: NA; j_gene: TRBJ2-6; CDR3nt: TGTGCCAGCAGCTTAGGGTTTGCTGGGGCCAACGTCCTGACTTTC; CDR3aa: CASSLGFAGANVLTF